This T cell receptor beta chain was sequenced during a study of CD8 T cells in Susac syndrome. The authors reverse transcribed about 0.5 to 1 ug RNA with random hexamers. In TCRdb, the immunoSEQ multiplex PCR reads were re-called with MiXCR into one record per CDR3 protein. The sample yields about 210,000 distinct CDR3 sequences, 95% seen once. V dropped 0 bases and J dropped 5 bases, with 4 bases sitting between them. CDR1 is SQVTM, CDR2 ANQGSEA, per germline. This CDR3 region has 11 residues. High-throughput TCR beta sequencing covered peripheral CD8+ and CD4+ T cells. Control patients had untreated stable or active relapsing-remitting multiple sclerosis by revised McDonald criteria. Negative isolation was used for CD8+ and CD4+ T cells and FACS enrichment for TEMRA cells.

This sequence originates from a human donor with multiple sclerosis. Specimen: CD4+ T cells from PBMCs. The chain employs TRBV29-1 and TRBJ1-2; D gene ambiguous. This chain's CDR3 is CSVEETYGYTF. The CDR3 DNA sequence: TGCAGCGTTGAAGAGACTTATGGCTACACCTTC.